The clone carrying this T cell receptor (beta chain) was detected ten times or more. This entry belongs to a study of blood T cell repertoires in COVID-19. The V gene lost 8 bases and the J gene lost 0 bases, with 12 bases spanning the gap. Germline V gives CDR1 SNHLY, CDR2 FYNNEI. This CDR3 contains 14 residues. Under the authors' procedure: Reference gene primer amplification yielded estimated nucleated cell counts. Repertoires were generated with immunoSEQ multiplex PCR, while TCRdb's copy carries only in-frame clones and drops some. That table is the source of V, J and clone size, and D and trimming were worked out from the DNA. The sample holds approximately 100,000 clones; roughly 80% are singletons and the top ten take about 10%.

The chain joins TRBV2 to TRBJ2-3; weak D call: TRBD1 (5 bases). This clonotype originated in a human donor in a cohort sampled during active COVID-19. The sample was peripheral blood. The CDR3 loop reads CASESDMSTDTQYF. The DNA of the CDR3 is TGTGCCAGCGAGTCGGACATGAGCACAGATACGCAGTATTTT.